This TCR beta chain appears in the sequencing data of a study of blood T cell repertoires in COVID-19. Across the whole study: Nucleic acid was either cDNA or gDNA, and it came from T cells, B-cell-depleted T cells, or PBMCs.

The method was immunoSEQ multiplex PCR; TCRdb's version includes in-frame clones alone and lacks a portion of them. The sample includes 250,000 to 350,000 clones, roughly 87% of them seen just once. Losses at the gene ends were 0 bases for V and 5 bases for J; bases not matched to a gene: 4. This CDR3 has 15 amino acids. Per the germline V gene, CDR1 is SGHKS and CDR2 is YYEKEE (reference sequence). The genes are TRBV5-5 and TRBJ2-5; the match to TRBD1 covers 10 bases. Sample: peripheral blood. The clonotype comes from a man aged 18 to 35 with active or convalescent COVID-19. CDR3 nucleotide sequence: TGTGCCAGCAGCTTGGCCGCGGGACAGGGGGAGACCCAGTACTTC. Encoded protein: CASSLAAGQGETQYF.